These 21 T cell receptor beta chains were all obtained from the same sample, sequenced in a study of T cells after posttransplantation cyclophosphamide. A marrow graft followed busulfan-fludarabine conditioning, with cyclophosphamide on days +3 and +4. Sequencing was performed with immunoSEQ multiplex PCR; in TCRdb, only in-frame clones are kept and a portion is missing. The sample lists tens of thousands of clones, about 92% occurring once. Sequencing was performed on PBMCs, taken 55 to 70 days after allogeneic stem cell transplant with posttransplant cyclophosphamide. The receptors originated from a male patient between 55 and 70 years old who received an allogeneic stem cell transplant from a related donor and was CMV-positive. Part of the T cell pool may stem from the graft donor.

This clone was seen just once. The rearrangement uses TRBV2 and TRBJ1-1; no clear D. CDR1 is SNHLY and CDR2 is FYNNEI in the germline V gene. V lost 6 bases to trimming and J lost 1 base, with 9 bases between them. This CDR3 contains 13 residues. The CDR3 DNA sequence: TGTGCCAGCAGACGGTATGGGAACACTGAAGCTTTCTTT. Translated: CASRRYGNTEAFF.

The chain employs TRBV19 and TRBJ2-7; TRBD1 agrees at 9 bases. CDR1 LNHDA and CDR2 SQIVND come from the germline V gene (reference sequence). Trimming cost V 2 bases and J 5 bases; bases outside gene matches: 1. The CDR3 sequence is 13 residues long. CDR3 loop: CASSIRQGDEQYV. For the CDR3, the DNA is TGTGCCAGTAGTATACGACAGGGGGACGAGCAGTACGTC.

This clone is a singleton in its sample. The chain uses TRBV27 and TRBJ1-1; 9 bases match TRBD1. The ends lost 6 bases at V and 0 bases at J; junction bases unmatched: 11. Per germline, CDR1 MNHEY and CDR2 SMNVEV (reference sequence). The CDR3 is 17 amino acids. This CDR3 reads CASRKNLGTGMNTEAFF. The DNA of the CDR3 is TGTGCCAGCAGAAAAAATCTCGGGACAGGGATGAACACTGAAGCTTTCTTT.

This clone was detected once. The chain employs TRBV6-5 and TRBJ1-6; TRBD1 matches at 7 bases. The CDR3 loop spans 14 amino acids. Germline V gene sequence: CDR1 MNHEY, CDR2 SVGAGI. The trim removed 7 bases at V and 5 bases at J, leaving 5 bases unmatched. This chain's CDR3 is CASTGQFNNSPLHF. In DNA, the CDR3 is TGTGCCAGCACGGGACAGTTCAATAATTCACCCCTCCACTTT.

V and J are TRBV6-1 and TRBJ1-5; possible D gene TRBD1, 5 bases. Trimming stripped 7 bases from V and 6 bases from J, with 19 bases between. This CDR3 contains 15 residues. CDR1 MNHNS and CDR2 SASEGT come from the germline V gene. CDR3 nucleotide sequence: TGTGCCAGCAAGACCGGACAAGAGTTGGGTCAGCCCCAGCATTTT. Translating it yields CASKTGQELGQPQHF.

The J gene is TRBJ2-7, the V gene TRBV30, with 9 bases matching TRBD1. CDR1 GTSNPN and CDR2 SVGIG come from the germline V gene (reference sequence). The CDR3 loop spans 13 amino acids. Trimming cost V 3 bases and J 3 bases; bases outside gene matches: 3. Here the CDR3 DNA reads TGTGCCTGGAGCCGGGACAGGGACTACGAGCAGTACGTC. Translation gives CAWSRDRDYEQYV.

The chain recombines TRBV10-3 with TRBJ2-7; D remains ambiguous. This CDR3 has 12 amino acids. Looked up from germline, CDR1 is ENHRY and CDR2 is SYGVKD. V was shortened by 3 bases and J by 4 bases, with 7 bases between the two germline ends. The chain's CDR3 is CAISERQYEQYV. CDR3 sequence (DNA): TGTGCCATCAGTGAACGACAATACGAGCAGTACGTC.

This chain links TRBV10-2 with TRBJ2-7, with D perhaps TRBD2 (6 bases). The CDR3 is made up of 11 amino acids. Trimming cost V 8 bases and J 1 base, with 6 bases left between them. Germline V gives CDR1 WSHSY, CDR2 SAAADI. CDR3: CASGTSYEQYF. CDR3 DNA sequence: TGCGCCAGCGGGACTTCCTACGAGCAGTACTTC.

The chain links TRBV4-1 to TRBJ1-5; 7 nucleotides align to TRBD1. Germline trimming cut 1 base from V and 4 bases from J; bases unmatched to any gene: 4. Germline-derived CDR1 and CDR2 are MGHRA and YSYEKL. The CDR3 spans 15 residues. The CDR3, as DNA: TGCGCCAGCAGCCAAGTGACAGGGAATAATCAGCCCCAGCATTTT. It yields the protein CASSQVTGNNQPQHF.

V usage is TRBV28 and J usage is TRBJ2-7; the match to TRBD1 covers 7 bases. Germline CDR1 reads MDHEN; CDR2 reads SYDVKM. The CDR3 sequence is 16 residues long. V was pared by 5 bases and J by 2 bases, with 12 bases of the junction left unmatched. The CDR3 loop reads CASSPRTGSRTYEQYF. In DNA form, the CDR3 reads TGTGCCAGCAGTCCCCGGACAGGTAGTAGGACCTACGAGCAGTACTTC.

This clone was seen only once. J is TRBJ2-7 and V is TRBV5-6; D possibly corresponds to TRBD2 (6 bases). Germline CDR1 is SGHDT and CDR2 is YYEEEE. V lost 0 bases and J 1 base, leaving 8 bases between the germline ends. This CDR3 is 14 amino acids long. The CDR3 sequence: CASSLGRVSYEQYV. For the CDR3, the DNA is TGTGCCAGCAGCTTGGGGAGGGTTTCCTACGAGCAGTACGTC.

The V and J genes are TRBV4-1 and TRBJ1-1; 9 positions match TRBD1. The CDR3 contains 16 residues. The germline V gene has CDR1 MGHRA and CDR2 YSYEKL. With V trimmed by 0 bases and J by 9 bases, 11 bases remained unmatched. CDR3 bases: TGCGCCAGCAGCCAAGAAGGGGGACAGGGAAGGGCTAAAGCTTTCTTT. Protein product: CASSQEGGQGRAKAFF.

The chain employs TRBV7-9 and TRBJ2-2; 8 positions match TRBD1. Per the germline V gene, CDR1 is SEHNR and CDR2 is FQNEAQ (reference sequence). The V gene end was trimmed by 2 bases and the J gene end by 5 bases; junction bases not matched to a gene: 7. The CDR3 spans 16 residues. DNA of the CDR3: TGTGCCAGCAGCTTACGGCAGGGGGCCTGGACCGGGGAGCTGTTTTTT. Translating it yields CASSLRQGAWTGELFF.

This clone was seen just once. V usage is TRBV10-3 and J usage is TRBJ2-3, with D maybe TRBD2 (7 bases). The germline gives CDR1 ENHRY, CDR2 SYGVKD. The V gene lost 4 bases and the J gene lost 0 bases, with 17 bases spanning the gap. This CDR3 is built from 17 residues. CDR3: CAISGRWGGASTDTQYF. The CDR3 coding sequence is TGTGCCATCAGTGGCCGCTGGGGGGGGGCGAGCACAGATACGCAGTATTTT.

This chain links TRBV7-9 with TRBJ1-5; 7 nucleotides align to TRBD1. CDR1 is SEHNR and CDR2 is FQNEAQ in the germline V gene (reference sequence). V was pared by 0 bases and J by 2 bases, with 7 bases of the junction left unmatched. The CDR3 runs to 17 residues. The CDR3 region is CASSLAQPGQRNQPQHF. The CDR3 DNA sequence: TGTGCCAGCAGCTTAGCTCAACCGGGACAGCGCAATCAGCCCCAGCATTTT.

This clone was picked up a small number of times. In DNA form, the CDR3 reads TGTGCCAGCTCACCACTCCAGGTCCGCGCGAACACCGGGGAGCTGTTTTTT. Protein sequence: CASSPLQVRANTGELFF. This chain joins TRBV18 and TRBJ2-2; the D is unclear. This CDR3 is 17 amino acids long. CDR1 and CDR2 from the germline V gene are KGHSH and LQKENI. V gave up 1 base and J gave up 0 bases, with 12 bases separating them.

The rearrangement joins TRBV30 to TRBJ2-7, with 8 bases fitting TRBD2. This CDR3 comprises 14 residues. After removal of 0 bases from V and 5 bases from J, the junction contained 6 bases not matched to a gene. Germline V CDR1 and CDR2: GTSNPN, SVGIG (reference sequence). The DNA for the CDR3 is TGTGCCTGGAGTGTGGGGCTAGCGGGCGACGAGCAGTACTTC. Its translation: CAWSVGLAGDEQYF.

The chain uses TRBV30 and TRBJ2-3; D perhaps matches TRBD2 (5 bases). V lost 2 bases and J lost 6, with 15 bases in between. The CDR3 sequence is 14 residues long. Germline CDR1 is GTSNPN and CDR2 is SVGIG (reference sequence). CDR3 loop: CAWSRGLGSDTQYF. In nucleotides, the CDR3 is TGTGCCTGGAGTCGGGGATTGGGTTCGGATACGCAGTATTTT.

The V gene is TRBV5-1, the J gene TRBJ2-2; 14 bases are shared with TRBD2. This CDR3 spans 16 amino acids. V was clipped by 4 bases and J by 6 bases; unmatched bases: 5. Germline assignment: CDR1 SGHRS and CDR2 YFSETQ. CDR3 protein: CASSPTSGGVSGELFF. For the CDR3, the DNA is TGCGCCAGCAGCCCGACTAGCGGGGGGGTCTCCGGGGAGCTGTTTTTT.

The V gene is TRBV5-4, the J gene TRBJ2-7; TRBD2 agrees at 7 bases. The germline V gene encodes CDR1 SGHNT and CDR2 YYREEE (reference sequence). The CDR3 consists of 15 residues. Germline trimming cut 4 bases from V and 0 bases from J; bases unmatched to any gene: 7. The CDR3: CASSGGGSLSYEQYF. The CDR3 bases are TGTGCCAGCAGCGGGGGGGGAAGCCTCTCCTACGAGCAGTACTTC.

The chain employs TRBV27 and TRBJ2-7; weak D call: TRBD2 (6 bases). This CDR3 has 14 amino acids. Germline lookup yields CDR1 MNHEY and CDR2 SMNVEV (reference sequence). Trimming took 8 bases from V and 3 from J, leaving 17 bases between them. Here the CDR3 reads CASFGGTDYYEQYF. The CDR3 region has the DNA TGTGCCAGCTTTGGCGGGACGGATTACTACGAGCAGTACTTC.